This T cell receptor beta chain stems from a study of shared clonotypes between healthy human individuals. Unsorted PBMC DNA was sequenced on ten immunoSEQ deep assay plates. Here immunoSEQ multiplex PCR was the method, and the copy in TCRdb shows in-frame clones only, minus some. This sample carries 450,000 to 500,000 clones, over 70% of them seen once, and the ten largest clones take about 13%. The length of the CDR3 is 15 residues. Germline trimming cut 0 bases from V and 3 bases from J; bases unmatched to any gene: 5. Germline V CDR1 and CDR2: SGHRS, YFSETQ. The V and J genes are TRBV5-1 and TRBJ2-7; 8 bases agree with TRBD1. Input material: PBMCs. The receptor comes from a middle-aged woman in good health. Some clones in this sample may be carry-over from other donors' samples. CDR3 region: CASSLGDRNHYEQYF. The CDR3 coding sequence is TGCGCCAGCAGCTTGGGGGACAGGAACCACTACGAGCAGTACTTC.